This T cell receptor (beta chain) is drawn from a study of blood T cell repertoires in COVID-19. Study in general: Acute-phase and convalescent COVID-19 samples originated in the United States, Italy and Spain. Nucleic acid was either cDNA or gDNA, and it came from T cells, B-cell-depleted T cells, or PBMCs.

Authors' methods: Estimation of nucleated cell counts relied on the amplification of reference gene primers. The assay was immunoSEQ multiplex PCR, and TCRdb's table has in-frame clones only and misses some. V, J and clone size derive from that table, while D and trimming were established from the DNA sequence. The sample lists about 160,000 clones, approximately 82% occurring once. The sequence derives from a man between 65 and 85 years old who had recovered from COVID-19. Sequenced: peripheral blood.

The CDR3 region has the DNA TGTGCCAGCAGTTTAATAGGGGTTAAGACCCAGTACTTC. It yields the protein CASSLIGVKTQYF. This chain links TRBV28 with TRBJ2-5, with a possible D match to TRBD1 (5 bases). This CDR3 comprises 13 residues. The germline CDR1 and CDR2 sequences are MDHEN and SYDVKM. Trimming cost V 2 bases and J 6 bases, with 10 bases left between them.